The rows below give T cell receptor beta chains drawn from one sample of a study of identifying expanded T cells in peripheral blood. Produced via immunoSEQ multiplex PCR; TCRdb's table is partial and in-frame only. The sample shows 85,000 to 95,000 clones, about 88% of them seen only once. Input material: blood. These receptors were obtained from a person aged 18 to 75 in good health. CDR3s include the opening cysteine and the closing phenylalanine or tryptophan. A D gene is named only where the DNA matches it firmly. Clone size is not always given. Where it is, it says once, few, many or a class for expanded clones.

clone_size | j_call | d_call | v_call | cdr3_aa | cdr3_nt
NA | TRBJ2-5 | NA | TRBV9 | CASSVGHRGTPEETQYF | TGTGCCAGCAGCGTAGGACACCGCGGGACGCCAGAAGAGACCCAGTACTTC
NA | TRBJ2-2 | NA | TRBV5-6 | CASSATLLGLSGELFF | TGTGCCAGCAGCGCCACACTGTTGGGTCTCTCCGGGGAGCTGTTTTTT
NA | TRBJ2-2 | NA | TRBV7-2 | CASSFGHETGELFF | TGTGCCAGCAGCTTTGGACATGAAACCGGGGAGCTGTTTTTT
NA | TRBJ2-1 | NA | TRBV4-2 | CASSQWRGNEQFF | TGTGCCAGCAGCCAGTGGCGGGGCAATGAGCAGTTCTTC
NA | TRBJ2-1 | TRBD1 | TRBV19 | CASSTRQGYNEQFF | TGTGCCAGTAGTACCCGACAGGGCTACAATGAGCAGTTCTTC
NA | TRBJ2-7 | TRBD2 | TRBV27 | CASSSRGLAAYEQYF | TGTGCCAGCAGTTCCCGCGGACTAGCGGCTTACGAGCAGTACTTC
NA | TRBJ1-2 | NA | TRBV6-6 | CASSLKTGLNNYGYTF | TGTGCCAGCAGCTTGAAGACAGGACTCAATAACTATGGCTACACCTTC
NA | TRBJ2-7 | NA | TRBV5-5 | CASSLVGFYEQYF | TGTGCCAGCAGCTTGGTTGGGTTCTACGAGCAGTACTTC
NA | TRBJ2-5 | TRBD1 | TRBV6-5 | CASKDRGLQETQYF | TGTGCCAGCAAGGACAGGGGTCTCCAAGAGACCCAGTACTTC
NA | TRBJ2-3 | TRBD2 | TRBV5-1 | CASSLTSGGRTDTQYF | TGCGCCAGCAGCTTGACTAGCGGGGGTCGCACAGATACGCAGTATTTT
NA | TRBJ1-2 | NA | TRBV30 | CAWSEGGWYGYTF | TGTGCCTGGAGTGAGGGGGGCTGGTATGGCTACACCTTC
once | TRBJ2-7 | NA | TRBV6-5 | CASSYSREYEQYF | TGTGCCAGCAGTTACTCCCGGGAATACGAGCAGTACTTC
NA | TRBJ2-3 | TRBD2 | TRBV5-5 | CASSPIAGSVPDTQYF | TGTGCCAGCAGCCCGATAGCGGGGTCGGTGCCGGATACGCAGTATTTT
NA | TRBJ2-1 | NA | TRBV11-2 | CASSLEIGYNEQFF | TGTGCCAGCAGCTTAGAAATTGGCTACAATGAGCAGTTCTTC